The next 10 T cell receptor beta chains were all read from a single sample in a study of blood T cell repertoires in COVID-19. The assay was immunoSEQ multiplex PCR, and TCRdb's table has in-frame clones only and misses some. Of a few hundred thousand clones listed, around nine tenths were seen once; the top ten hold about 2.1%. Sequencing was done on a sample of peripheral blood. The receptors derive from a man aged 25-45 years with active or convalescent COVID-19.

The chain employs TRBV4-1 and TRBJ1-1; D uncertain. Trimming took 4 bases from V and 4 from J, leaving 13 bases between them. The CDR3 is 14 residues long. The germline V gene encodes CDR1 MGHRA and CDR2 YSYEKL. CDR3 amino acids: CASSRILRGTEAFF. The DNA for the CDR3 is TGCGCCAGCAGCCGAATATTAAGAGGCACTGAAGCTTTCTTT.

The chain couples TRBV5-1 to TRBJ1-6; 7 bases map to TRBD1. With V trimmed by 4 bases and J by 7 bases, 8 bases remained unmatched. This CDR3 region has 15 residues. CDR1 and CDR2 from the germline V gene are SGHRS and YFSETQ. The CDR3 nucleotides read TGCGCCAGCAGCACCTCAGGACAGGACAATTCACCCCTCCACTTT. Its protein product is CASSTSGQDNSPLHF.

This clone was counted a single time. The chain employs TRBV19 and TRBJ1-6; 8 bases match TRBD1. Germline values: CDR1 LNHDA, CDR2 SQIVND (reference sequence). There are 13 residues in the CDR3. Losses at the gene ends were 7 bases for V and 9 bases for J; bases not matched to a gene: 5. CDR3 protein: CASNGQGGSPLHF. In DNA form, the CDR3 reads TGTGCCAGTAATGGACAGGGAGGTTCACCCCTCCACTTT.

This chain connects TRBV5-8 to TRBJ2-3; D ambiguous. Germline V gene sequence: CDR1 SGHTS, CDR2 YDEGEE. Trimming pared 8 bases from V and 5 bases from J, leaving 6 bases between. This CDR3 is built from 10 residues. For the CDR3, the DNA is TGTGCCAGTTCATTAGATACGCAGTATTTT. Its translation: CASSLDTQYF.

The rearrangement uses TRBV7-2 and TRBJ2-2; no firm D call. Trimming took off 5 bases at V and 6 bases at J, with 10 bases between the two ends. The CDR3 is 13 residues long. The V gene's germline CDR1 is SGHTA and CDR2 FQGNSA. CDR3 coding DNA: TGTGCCAGCAGCCCGGAGTTTCCCGGGGAGCTGTTTTTT. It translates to CASSPEFPGELFF.

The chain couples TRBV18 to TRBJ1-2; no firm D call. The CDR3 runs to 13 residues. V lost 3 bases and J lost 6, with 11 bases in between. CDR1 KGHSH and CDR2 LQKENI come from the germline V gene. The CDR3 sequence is CASSPVRGDGYTF. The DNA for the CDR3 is TGTGCCAGCTCACCTGTTCGGGGTGATGGCTACACCTTC.

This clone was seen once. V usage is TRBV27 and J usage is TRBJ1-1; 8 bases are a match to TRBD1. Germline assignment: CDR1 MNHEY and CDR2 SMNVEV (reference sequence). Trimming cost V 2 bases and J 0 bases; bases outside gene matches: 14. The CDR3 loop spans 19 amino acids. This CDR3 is CASSLRGTGMYRLNTEAFF. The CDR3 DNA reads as TGTGCCAGCAGTTTACGGGGGACAGGAATGTATAGGTTGAACACTGAAGCTTTCTTT.

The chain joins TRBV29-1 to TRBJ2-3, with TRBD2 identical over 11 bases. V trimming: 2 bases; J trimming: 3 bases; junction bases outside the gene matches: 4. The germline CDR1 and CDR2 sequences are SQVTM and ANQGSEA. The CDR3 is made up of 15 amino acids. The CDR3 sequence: CSVEFSGGATDTQYF. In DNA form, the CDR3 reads TGCAGCGTTGAATTTAGCGGGGGGGCAACAGATACGCAGTATTTT.

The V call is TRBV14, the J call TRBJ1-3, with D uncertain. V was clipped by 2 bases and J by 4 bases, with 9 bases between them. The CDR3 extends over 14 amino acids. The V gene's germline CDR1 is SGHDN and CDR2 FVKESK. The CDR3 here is CASSQFSPGNTIYF. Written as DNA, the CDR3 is TGTGCCAGCAGCCAATTCTCTCCGGGAAACACCATATATTTT.

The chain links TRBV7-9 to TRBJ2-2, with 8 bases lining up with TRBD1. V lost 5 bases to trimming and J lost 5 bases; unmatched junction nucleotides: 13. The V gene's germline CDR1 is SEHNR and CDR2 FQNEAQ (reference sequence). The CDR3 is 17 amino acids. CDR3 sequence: CASSAYQGALETGELFF. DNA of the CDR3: TGTGCCAGCAGCGCTTATCAGGGGGCGCTGGAGACCGGGGAGCTGTTTTTT.